The 27 T cell receptor beta chains presented below share a single source sample, sequenced in a study of blood T cell repertoires in COVID-19 (dated by TCRdb to about 2020). Library prep was done by the immunoSEQ multiplex PCR assay. TCRdb took over this immuneACCESS table, retaining in-frame rearrangements with V and J assigned. Such tables are incomplete; in checked studies, under half of the missing clones stem from an unresolved V gene, and the remainder is unexplained. The sample yields roughly 200,000 clones; roughly four fifths were counted once. The ten largest clonotypes hold about 4.8% of the sample. Sequencing was carried out using PBMCs or T cells enriched from blood (not recorded which). These receptor sequences come from a woman between 45 and 65 years old who had been exposed to COVID-19.

This rearrangement joins TRBV5-4 to TRBJ2-5; TRBD2 matches 8 bases. V dropped 4 bases and J dropped 5; count of bases not matched to a gene: 4. Germline V lookup: CDR1 SGHNT, CDR2 YYREEE (reference sequence). The CDR3 contains 13 residues. In nucleotides, the CDR3 is TGTGCCAGCAGCGGAGGCGGGGGGGAGACCCAGTACTTC. It specifies CASSGGGGETQYF.

The V call is TRBV28, the J call TRBJ2-7; D possibly corresponds to TRBD2 (5 bases). In germline, CDR1 is MDHEN, CDR2 SYDVKM. V gave up 3 bases and J gave up 9 bases, with 30 bases separating them. The CDR3 spans 18 residues. For the CDR3, the DNA is TGTGCCAGCAGTTTGTACCCTCCCGGGGTCGGATTAAGCCTACGGCAGTACTTC. Translated: CASSLYPPGVGLSLRQYF.

This clone was found a few times. The chain is built from TRBV30 and TRBJ2-2; D may be TRBD2 (6 bases). Germline V gives CDR1 GTSNPN, CDR2 SVGIG (reference sequence). Trimming cost V 3 bases and J 4 bases, with 9 bases left between them. The length of the CDR3 is 13 residues. For the CDR3, the DNA is TGTGCCTGGAGCCTAGCGCTCACCGGGGAGCTGTTTTTT. This encodes CAWSLALTGELFF. The full variable domain, rest sourced from reference TRBV30 and TRBJ2-2, is SQTIHQWPATLVQPVGSPLSLECTVEGTSNPNLYWYRQAAGRGLQLLFYSVGIGQISSEVPQNLSASRPQDRQFILSSKKLLLSDSGFYLCAWSLALTGELFFGEGSRLTVL.

The chain uses TRBV30 and TRBJ2-7, with a weak D call TRBD1 (5 bases). The CDR3 totals 11 residues. Per germline, CDR1 GTSNPN and CDR2 SVGIG (reference sequence). V lost 3 bases and J 7 bases, leaving 10 bases between the germline ends. The CDR3 DNA reads as TGTGCCTGGAGAGACAGTGGGGAGCAGTACTTC. Translating it yields CAWRDSGEQYF.

V and J are TRBV13 and TRBJ1-2; TRBD1 agrees at 7 bases. The length of the CDR3 is 12 residues. CDR1 and CDR2 (germline): PRHDT, FYEKMQ (reference sequence). Germline trimming cut 7 bases from V and 8 bases from J; bases unmatched to any gene: 7. The CDR3 nucleotides read TGTGCCAGCACCGACAGGGAGGACGGCTACACCTTC. This translates into CASTDREDGYTF.

V usage is TRBV6-5 and J usage is TRBJ1-1, with D perhaps TRBD1 (6 bases). The germline gives CDR1 MNHEY, CDR2 SVGAGI. CDR3 length equals 14 residues. The V end lost 8 bases, the J end lost 3 bases, and 16 bases lay between the germline ends. The CDR3 DNA sequence: TGTGCCAGCGGGGCTACAGGGATAGACACTGAAGCTTTCTTT. Its translation is CASGATGIDTEAFF.

About this clone: The same CDR3 can be traced to other DNA sequences in this sample. In nucleotides, the CDR3 is TGTGCCACCAGTGATTTGAGAGGAGAGCAGTACTTC. This codes for CATSDLRGEQYF. This chain connects TRBV24-1 to TRBJ2-7; D gene unclear. The V end was cut by 0 bases, the J end by 7 bases, with 6 bases between. CDR3 length: 12 residues. Germline assignment: CDR1 KGHDR and CDR2 SFDVKD.

The J gene is TRBJ2-2, the V gene TRBV15, with D perhaps matching TRBD1 (5 bases). The germline V gene encodes CDR1 LNHNV and CDR2 YYDKDF (reference sequence). V lost 5 bases and J lost 2, with 12 bases in between. The CDR3 loop spans 15 amino acids. CDR3 sequence (DNA): TGTGCCACCAGCTACCCGACAGAAAACACCGGGGAGCTGTTTTTT. It translates to CATSYPTENTGELFF.

V usage is TRBV4-3 and J usage is TRBJ1-2; D possibly corresponds to TRBD1 (5 bases). The CDR3 sequence is 16 residues long. Germline CDR1 LGHNA, CDR2 YSLEER. V was clipped by 0 bases and J by 0 bases, with 11 bases between them. The CDR3 here is CASSQDSTVTNYGYTF. The DNA of the CDR3 is TGCGCCAGCAGCCAAGACTCGACAGTTACTAACTATGGCTACACCTTC.

The chain joins TRBV2 to TRBJ2-5; unclear D gene. Trimming took 5 bases from V and 7 from J, leaving 8 bases between them. The CDR3 runs to 11 residues. CDR1 is SNHLY, CDR2 FYNNEI, per germline. The CDR3 nucleotides are TGTGCCAGCAGTACTGCGGCGACCCAGTACTTC. It is translated as CASSTAATQYF.

V and J are TRBV4-3 and TRBJ1-2; 7 bases are shared with TRBD1. Germline V CDR1 and CDR2: LGHNA, YSLEER. The CDR3 extends over 15 amino acids. The V gene end was trimmed by 0 bases and the J gene end by 8 bases; junction bases not matched to a gene: 9. The CDR3 DNA is TGCGCCAGCAGCCAAGACGAGGGGGCACTAGAAGGCTACACCTTC. Protein product: CASSQDEGALEGYTF.

CDR3 nucleotides: TGCGCCAGCAGCTTGAGGACAGGGGGCTCAGAGTGGGAGCTGTTTTTT. The encoded protein is CASSLRTGGSEWELFF. V and J are TRBV5-1 and TRBJ2-2; 11 nucleotides align to TRBD1. J gave up 9 bases and V 1 base, and 8 bases lay outside the gene matches. This CDR3 contains 16 residues. Germline assignment: CDR1 SGHRS and CDR2 YFSETQ.

CDR3 amino acids: CASSTRDYSDEQFF. CDR3 in DNA: TGCGCCAGCAGCACCCGGGACTACTCGGATGAGCAGTTCTTC. The J gene is TRBJ2-1, the V gene TRBV5-1; TRBD2 matches 7 bases. Trimming removed 4 bases from V and 8 bases from J; junction bases left unmatched: 9. This CDR3 has 14 amino acids. Germline lookup yields CDR1 SGHRS and CDR2 YFSETQ.

The chain links TRBV19 to TRBJ2-7; D perhaps matches TRBD1 (6 bases). The CDR3 consists of 14 residues. Trimming removed 3 bases from V and 1 base from J, with 10 bases in between. Germline CDR1 LNHDA, CDR2 SQIVND (reference sequence). The CDR3 nucleotides are TGTGCCAGTAGTATTTCTGACAGGTCCTACGAGCAGTACTTC. It is translated as CASSISDRSYEQYF.

The J gene is TRBJ1-4, the V gene TRBV5-5; a possible D gene is TRBD1 (5 bases). Germline CDR1 reads SGHKS; CDR2 reads YYEKEE (reference sequence). This CDR3 is 14 amino acids long. Trimming took 5 bases from V and 2 from J, leaving 10 bases between them. CDR3 DNA: TGTGCCAGCAGAACCTCAGGGACTAATGAAAAACTGTTTTTT. It codes for CASRTSGTNEKLFF.

V usage is TRBV7-9 and J usage is TRBJ1-4; D is perhaps TRBD1 (5 bases). The CDR3 spans 15 residues. Trimming removed 1 base from V and 3 bases from J, with 9 bases in between. Germline values: CDR1 SEHNR, CDR2 FQNEAQ (reference sequence). CDR3 DNA sequence: TGTGCCAGCAGCTTAGAGGGGTCAGCTAATGAAAAACTGTTTTTT. Its protein product is CASSLEGSANEKLFF.

J is TRBJ2-2 and V is TRBV7-9, with 9 positions matching TRBD1. This CDR3 is built from 15 residues. Germline-derived CDR1 and CDR2 are SEHNR and FQNEAQ (reference sequence). With V trimmed by 5 bases and J by 3 bases, 4 bases remained unmatched. Written as DNA, the CDR3 is TGTGCCAGCAGCCCCCGACAGGGGGACACCGGGGAGCTGTTTTTT. Amino acids: CASSPRQGDTGELFF.

Details on this clone: Different DNA sequences within this sample yield the same CDR3. The chain recombines TRBV6-5 with TRBJ1-1; 7 bases fit TRBD1. Germline CDR1 is MNHEY and CDR2 is SVGAGI. With V trimmed by 5 bases and J by 4 bases, 4 bases remained unmatched. The CDR3 is 13 residues long. The CDR3 here is CASSRQGSTEAFF. The CDR3 coding sequence is TGTGCCAGCAGTCGACAGGGTTCCACTGAAGCTTTCTTT.

This clone was counted a few times. The identical CDR3 is also encoded by other nucleotide sequences in the sample. V usage is TRBV3-1 (or the pseudogene TRBV3-2) and J usage is TRBJ1-1; the D gene is possibly TRBD1 (5 bases). Trimming removed 3 bases at V and 4 bases at J, with 12 bases between. This CDR3 is 14 amino acids long. The germline gives CDR1 LGHDT, CDR2 YNNKEL (reference sequence). The chain's CDR3 is CASSQEGRGTEAFF. The CDR3 region has the DNA TGTGCCAGCAGCCAGGAGGGGCGAGGCACTGAAGCTTTCTTT.

The chain uses TRBV19 and TRBJ2-7, with 7 bases identical to TRBD2. This CDR3 contains 14 residues. Germline CDR1 LNHDA, CDR2 SQIVND (reference sequence). J lost 1 base, V lost 5 bases, and 5 bases had no gene match. CDR3 nucleotide sequence: TGTGCCAGTAGTCCGGAGCGGGGATCCTACGAGCAGTACTTC. This translates into CASSPERGSYEQYF.

The genes are TRBV27 and TRBJ2-6; D is possibly TRBD1 (6 bases). The germline CDR1 and CDR2 sequences are MNHEY and SMNVEV (reference sequence). V lost 2 bases and J 0 bases, leaving 11 bases between the germline ends. This CDR3 contains 17 residues. This chain's CDR3 is CASSLRQDSSGANVLTF. In DNA form, the CDR3 reads TGTGCCAGCAGTTTAAGACAGGATAGCTCTGGGGCCAACGTCCTGACTTTC.

The table lists this clone with a count of one. The chain couples TRBV6-5 to TRBJ1-1; a possible D gene is TRBD1 (6 bases). Trimming took 5 bases from V and 4 from J, leaving 11 bases between them. The CDR3 is 13 residues long. Germline lookup yields CDR1 MNHEY and CDR2 SVGAGI. CDR3 protein: CASSPYRATEAFF. The CDR3 DNA sequence: TGTGCCAGCAGTCCCTACAGGGCCACTGAAGCTTTCTTT.

This clone has a handful of counts. The chain has TRBV12-5 and TRBJ1-1, with D possibly matching TRBD1 (5 bases). V lost 3 bases and J lost 7, with 15 bases in between. Germline CDR1 and CDR2: LGHNT and FRNRAP. The CDR3 runs to 14 residues. DNA for the CDR3: TGTGCTAGTGGTTTCGCCGGGACTGGGGATGAAGCTTTCTTT. Residues: CASGFAGTGDEAFF.

This clone was detected once. The gene calls are TRBV7-8 and TRBJ1-5; the D is unclear. This CDR3 has 13 residues. Germline CDR1 reads SGHVS; CDR2 reads FQNEAQ. V dropped 1 base and J dropped 3 bases, with 4 bases sitting between them. CDR3 sequence: CASSLGVNQPQHF. For the CDR3, the DNA is TGTGCCAGCAGCTTAGGAGTCAATCAGCCCCAGCATTTT.

The V gene is TRBV14, the J gene TRBJ1-2; 10 nucleotides align to TRBD1. The CDR3 spans 16 residues. Germline CDR1 reads SGHDN; CDR2 reads FVKESK. The J segment lost 0 bases and the V segment lost 4 bases, leaving 5 bases of the junction unmatched. The CDR3 DNA reads TGTGCCAGCAGCCCCGGGACAGGGGAAACTAACTATGGCTACACCTTC. Translated, it gives CASSPGTGETNYGYTF. The full variable domain, in which reference TRBV14 and TRBJ1-2 provide the parts outside the CDR3, is EAGVTQFPSHSVIEKGQTVTLRCDPISGHDNLYWYRRVMGKEIKFLLHFVKESKQDESGMPNNRFLAERTGGTYSTLKVQPAELEDSGVYFCASSPGTGETNYGYTFGSGTRLTVV.

This chain connects TRBV21-1 to TRBJ1-5; the listed D gene, TRBD1, was not tested against the DNA. TRBV21-1 is described as a pseudogene. This CDR3 spans 13 amino acids. The chain's CDR3 is CASSNRGRQPQHF. DNA for the CDR3: TGTGCCAGCAGCAACAGGGGACGACAGCCCCAGCATTTT.

This chain uses TRBV3-1 (or the pseudogene TRBV3-2) with TRBJ2-1, with no clear D. Germline V gene data show CDR1 as LGHDT and CDR2 as YNNKEL (reference sequence). V was pared by 7 bases and J by 0 bases, with 13 bases between. The CDR3 contains 15 residues. CDR3 region: CASTVTPSSYNEQFF. CDR3 coding DNA: TGTGCCAGCACCGTAACCCCGAGCTCCTACAATGAGCAGTTCTTC.